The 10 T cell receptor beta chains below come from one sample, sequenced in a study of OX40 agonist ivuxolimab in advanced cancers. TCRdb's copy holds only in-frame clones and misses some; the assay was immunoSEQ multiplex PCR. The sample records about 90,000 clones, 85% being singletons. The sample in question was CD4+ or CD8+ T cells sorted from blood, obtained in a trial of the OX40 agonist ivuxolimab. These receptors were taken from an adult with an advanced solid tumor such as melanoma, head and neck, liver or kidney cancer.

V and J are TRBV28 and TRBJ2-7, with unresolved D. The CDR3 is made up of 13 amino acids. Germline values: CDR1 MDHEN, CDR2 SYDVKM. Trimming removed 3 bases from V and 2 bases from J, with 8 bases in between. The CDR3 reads CASSFQTAYEQYF. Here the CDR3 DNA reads TGTGCCAGCAGTTTTCAGACGGCCTACGAGCAGTACTTC.

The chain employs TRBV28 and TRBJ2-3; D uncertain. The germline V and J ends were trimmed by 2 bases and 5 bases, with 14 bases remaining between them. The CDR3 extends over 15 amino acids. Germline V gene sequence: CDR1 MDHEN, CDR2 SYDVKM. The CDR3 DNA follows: TGTGCCAGCAGTTTACCAGAGGCCCACGGAGATACGCAGTATTTT. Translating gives CASSLPEAHGDTQYF.

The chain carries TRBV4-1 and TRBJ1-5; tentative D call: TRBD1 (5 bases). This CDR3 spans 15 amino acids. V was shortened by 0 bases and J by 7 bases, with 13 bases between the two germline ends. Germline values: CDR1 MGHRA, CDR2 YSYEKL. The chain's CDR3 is CASSQDPQGRQPQHF. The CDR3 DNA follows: TGCGCCAGCAGCCAAGATCCCCAGGGACGGCAGCCCCAGCATTTT.

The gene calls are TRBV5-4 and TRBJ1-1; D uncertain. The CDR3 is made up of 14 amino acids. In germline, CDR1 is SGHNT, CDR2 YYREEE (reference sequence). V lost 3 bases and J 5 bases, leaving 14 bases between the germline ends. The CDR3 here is CASSSKGFGTEAFF. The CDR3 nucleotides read TGTGCCAGCAGCTCAAAAGGGTTCGGGACTGAAGCTTTCTTT.

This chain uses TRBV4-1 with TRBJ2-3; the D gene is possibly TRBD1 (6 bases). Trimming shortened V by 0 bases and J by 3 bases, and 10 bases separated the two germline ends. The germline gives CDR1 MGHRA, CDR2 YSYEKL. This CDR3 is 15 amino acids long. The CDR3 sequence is CASSQDFRGTDTQYF. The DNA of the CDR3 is TGCGCCAGCAGCCAAGATTTCAGGGGAACAGATACGCAGTATTTT.

CDR3 region: CASSEALTGDTQYF. The DNA of the CDR3 is TGTGCCAGCAGTGAAGCGCTGACAGGAGATACGCAGTATTTT. The rearrangement links TRBV2 to TRBJ2-3; tentatively, D is TRBD1 (6 bases). In germline, CDR1 is SNHLY, CDR2 FYNNEI. Deletions cut 0 bases from V and 5 bases from J, with 9 bases between. CDR3 length equals 14 residues.

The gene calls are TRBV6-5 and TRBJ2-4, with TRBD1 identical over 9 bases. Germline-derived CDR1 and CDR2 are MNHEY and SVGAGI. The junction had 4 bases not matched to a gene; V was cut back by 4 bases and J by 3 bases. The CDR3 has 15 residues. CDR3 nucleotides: TGTGCCAGCAGTTCGGGACAGGGAGGCAAAAACATTCAGTACTTC. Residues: CASSSGQGGKNIQYF.

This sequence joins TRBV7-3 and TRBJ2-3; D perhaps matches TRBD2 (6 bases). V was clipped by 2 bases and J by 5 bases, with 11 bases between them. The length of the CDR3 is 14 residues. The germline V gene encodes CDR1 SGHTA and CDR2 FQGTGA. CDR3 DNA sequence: TGTGCCAGCAGCTTAGATCCAGCGGGAGATACGCAGTATTTT. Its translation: CASSLDPAGDTQYF.

This CDR3 is CASKQGGAGNQPQHF. The CDR3 DNA reads TGTGCCAGCAAACAGGGGGGAGCCGGCAATCAGCCCCAGCATTTT. This sequence joins TRBV2 and TRBJ1-5; 8 positions match TRBD1. The trim removed 7 bases at V and 2 bases at J, leaving 7 bases unmatched. The CDR3 is 15 residues long. Germline loops: CDR1 SNHLY, CDR2 FYNNEI.

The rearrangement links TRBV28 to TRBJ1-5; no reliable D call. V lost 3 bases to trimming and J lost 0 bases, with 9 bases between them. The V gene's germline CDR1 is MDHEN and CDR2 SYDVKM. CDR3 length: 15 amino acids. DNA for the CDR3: TGTGCCAGCAGTTTTGGCCCGTTTAGCAATCAGCCCCAGCATTTT. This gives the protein CASSFGPFSNQPQHF.